The 21 T cell receptor beta chains listed next were all sequenced from one sample in a study of shared clonotypes between healthy human individuals (dated by TCRdb to the early 2020s). Receptor amplification or capture employed the immunoSEQ multiplex PCR assay. The immuneACCESS repertoire file appears here via TCRdb, limited to in-frame rearrangements. These files lack a portion of the clones; in checked studies, under half of the deficit traces to unresolved V genes, and the cause of the others is not known. The sample table shows under 2.5 million clones, and approximately 90% are seen once. The ten largest clones add up to 0.3% to 0.45% of the sample. Sample: naive CD4+ T cells from PBMCs. Reading the label with the study, this specimen's cell subset or site is: CD45RA+ positively selected. These TCRs come from a man aged 18 to 29 in good health. Some clones in this sample may be carry-over from other donors' samples.

V gene TRBV7-2 combines with J gene TRBJ2-4; 8 bases map to TRBD2. V was clipped by 1 base and J by 7 bases; unmatched bases: 12. This CDR3 has 17 amino acids. Germline CDR1 reads SGHTA; CDR2 reads FQGNSA. CDR3 DNA sequence: TGTGCCAGCAGCTTAGTAGGTAGCGGGACCGGTCGGAACATTCAGTACTTC. This sequence encodes CASSLVGSGTGRNIQYF.

This clone showed up just a few times. This chain connects TRBV5-4 to TRBJ1-2; 8 nucleotides agree with TRBD1. CDR1 and CDR2 (germline): SGHNT, YYREEE (reference sequence). V trimming: 4 bases; J trimming: 2 bases; junction bases outside the gene matches: 1. The CDR3 is 13 amino acids. The CDR3, as DNA: TGTGCCAGCAGCCGGACAGGGAACTATGGCTACACCTTC. Protein: CASSRTGNYGYTF.

The rearrangement uses TRBV6-5 and TRBJ2-7, with 7 bases fitting TRBD1. Germline trimming cut 7 bases from V and 0 bases from J; bases unmatched to any gene: 6. Germline CDR1 and CDR2: MNHEY and SVGAGI. The CDR3 has 14 residues. The CDR3 loop is CASKGADISYEQYF. Written as DNA, the CDR3 is TGTGCCAGCAAGGGGGCGGATATCTCCTACGAGCAGTACTTC.

CDR3 protein: CASSYRGAEAFF. Written as DNA, the CDR3 is TGTGCCAGTAGTTACAGGGGGGCTGAAGCTTTCTTT. The chain links TRBV19 to TRBJ1-1, with 8 positions matching TRBD1. V shed 5 bases and J 6 bases; nucleotides not matched to a gene: 2. Germline CDR1 is LNHDA and CDR2 is SQIVND (reference sequence). CDR3 length: 12 amino acids. The full variable domain, rest sourced from reference TRBV19 and TRBJ1-1, is DGGITQSPKYLFRKEGQNVTLSCEQNLNHDAMYWYRQDPGQGLRLIYYSQIVNDFQKGDIAEGYSVSREKKESFPLTVTSAQKNPTAFYLCASSYRGAEAFFGQGTRLTVV.

This chain uses TRBV6-5 with TRBJ2-7; 9 bases match TRBD2. The length of the CDR3 is 15 residues. Germline CDR1 MNHEY, CDR2 SVGAGI. J gave up 4 bases and V 0 bases, and 4 bases lay outside the gene matches. This chain's CDR3 is CASSYSGSGSYEQYF. The CDR3 nucleotides read TGTGCCAGCAGTTACTCGGGTAGCGGGAGTTACGAGCAGTACTTC.

Here the CDR3 reads CASDGGGTASEAFF. The DNA of the CDR3 is TGTGCCAGCGATGGGGGCGGGACGGCCTCCGAAGCTTTCTTT. The J gene is TRBJ1-1, the V gene TRBV28, with D perhaps TRBD1 (6 bases). Germline V gene data show CDR1 as MDHEN and CDR2 as SYDVKM. V gave up 8 bases and J gave up 8 bases, with 21 bases separating them. The CDR3 length is 14 residues.

V and J are TRBV7-8 and TRBJ2-5; 8 bases line up with TRBD1. Unmatched junction bases numbered 21, after V lost 1 base and J lost 5 bases. Germline CDR1 and CDR2: SGHVS and FQNEAQ. The length of the CDR3 is 20 residues. The CDR3 is CASSLVRTGRPQVREETQYF. The CDR3 DNA reads TGTGCCAGCAGCTTAGTTCGGACAGGGCGACCACAGGTTCGGGAGGAGACCCAGTACTTC.

The chain carries TRBV7-8 and TRBJ2-5; 10 bases agree with TRBD1. The germline V gene encodes CDR1 SGHVS and CDR2 FQNEAQ. After removal of 6 bases from V and 5 bases from J, the junction contained 12 bases not matched to a gene. The CDR3 covers 16 residues. CDR3 in DNA: TGTGCCAGCAGGCAAAACCGGGACAGGGGAGGGGAGACCCAGTACTTC. Residues: CASRQNRDRGGETQYF. The variable domain in full, with the rest retrieved from reference TRBV7-8 and TRBJ2-5, is GAGVSQSPRYKVAKRGQDVALRCDPISGHVSLFWYQQALGQGPEFLTYFQNEAQLDKSGLPSDRFFAERPEGSVSTLKIQRTQQEDSAVYLCASRQNRDRGGETQYFGPGTRLLVL.

The chain links TRBV10-2 to TRBJ2-5, with D unresolved. CDR3 length equals 14 residues. The V gene lost 5 bases and the J gene lost 2 bases, with 12 bases spanning the gap. Germline V gene sequence: CDR1 WSHSY, CDR2 SAAADI. DNA of the CDR3: TGCGCCAGCAGTCGGACCACAGATCAAGAGACCCAGTACTTC. This sequence encodes CASSRTTDQETQYF.

The J gene is TRBJ1-3, the V gene TRBV30; perhaps TRBD1 as D (6 bases). CDR3 length: 15 amino acids. V lost 4 bases and J 2 bases, leaving 15 bases between the germline ends. Germline CDR1 GTSNPN, CDR2 SVGIG (reference sequence). CDR3 nucleotide sequence: TGTGCCTGGACCCCGACGACAGGCGCTGGAAACACCATATATTTT. Residues: CAWTPTTGAGNTIYF. Variable domain in full (rest from reference TRBV30 and TRBJ1-3): SQTIHQWPATLVQPVGSPLSLECTVEGTSNPNLYWYRQAAGRGLQLLFYSVGIGQISSEVPQNLSASRPQDRQFILSSKKLLLSDSGFYLCAWTPTTGAGNTIYFGEGSWLTVV.

The CDR3 loop is CSVAGENYEQYF. Here the CDR3 DNA reads TGCAGCGTTGCGGGAGAAAACTACGAGCAGTACTTC. The chain carries TRBV29-1 and TRBJ2-7, with D possibly matching TRBD2 (6 bases). V was clipped by 4 bases and J by 3 bases, with 10 bases between them. Per germline, CDR1 SQVTM and CDR2 ANQGSEA. This CDR3 has 12 residues.

V and J are TRBV5-1 and TRBJ2-7; 10 bases match TRBD2. The CDR3 is 16 residues long. V lost 4 bases and J lost 3; bases outside the gene matches: 10. From germline, CDR1 is SGHRS and CDR2 YFSETQ. CDR3 nucleotides: TGCGCCAGCAGCCGTGAATCTAGCGGGGGATACTACGAGCAGTACTTC. Amino acids: CASSRESSGGYYEQYF.

The CDR3 sequence: CASSEGGETQYF. The CDR3, as DNA: TGTGCCAGCAGCGAGGGGGGCGAGACCCAGTACTTC. The chain combines TRBV7-7 with TRBJ2-5, with D perhaps matching TRBD1 or TRBD2 (6 bases each). Germline values: CDR1 SSHAT, CDR2 FNYEAQ (reference sequence). This CDR3 spans 12 amino acids. V lost 5 bases and J lost 5, with 9 bases in between.

CDR3 in amino acids: CASSNTDGTDGYTF. The CDR3 nucleotides are TGTGCCAGCAGCAATACAGACGGCACGGATGGCTACACCTTC. V gene TRBV28 combines with J gene TRBJ1-2; no clear D gene. V lost 6 bases to trimming and J lost 6 bases, with 17 bases between them. Germline CDR1 MDHEN, CDR2 SYDVKM. The CDR3 length is 14 residues.

J is TRBJ2-3 and V is TRBV5-1; D remains ambiguous. Germline V lookup: CDR1 SGHRS, CDR2 YFSETQ. V dropped 3 bases and J dropped 0 bases, with 8 bases sitting between them. This CDR3 is 14 amino acids long. Here the CDR3 reads CASSSDRSTDTQYF. CDR3 in DNA: TGCGCCAGCAGCTCGGACCGTAGCACAGATACGCAGTATTTT.

The rearrangement links TRBV9 to TRBJ1-3; D remains unclear. Deletions cut 2 bases from V and 0 bases from J, with 12 bases between. The CDR3 is 16 amino acids. Germline assignment: CDR1 SGDLS and CDR2 YYNGEE. The CDR3 coding sequence is TGTGCCAGCAGCGTCCACCACGTCACCTCTGGAAACACCATATATTTT. Translation: CASSVHHVTSGNTIYF.

This chain uses TRBV7-9 with TRBJ2-7, with 8 bases matching TRBD2. There are 16 residues in the CDR3. The germline CDR1 and CDR2 sequences are SEHNR and FQNEAQ (reference sequence). The junction had 10 bases not matched to a gene; V was cut back by 2 bases and J by 4 bases. The CDR3 loop reads CASSLLRPGGLYEQYF. CDR3 coding DNA: TGTGCCAGCAGCTTATTAAGGCCGGGGGGGTTGTACGAGCAGTACTTC. The variable domain in full, with the rest retrieved from reference TRBV7-9 and TRBJ2-7, is DTGVSQNPRHKITKRGQNVTFRCDPISEHNRLYWYRQTLGQGPEFLTYFQNEAQLEKSRLLSDRFSAERPKGSFSTLEIQRTEQGDSAMYLCASSLLRPGGLYEQYFGPGTRLTVT.

The chain links TRBV30 to TRBJ2-1; D is uncertain. This CDR3 has 11 residues. V was trimmed by 3 bases and J by 9 bases, leaving 9 bases between them. CDR1 GTSNPN and CDR2 SVGIG come from the germline V gene (reference sequence). CDR3 nucleotide sequence: TGTGCCTGGAGGGGGTACGGTGAGCAGTTCTTC. It yields the protein CAWRGYGEQFF.

This chain links TRBV10-3 with TRBJ2-4, with 7 bases lining up with TRBD1. This CDR3 is built from 15 residues. Germline assignment: CDR1 ENHRY and CDR2 SYGVKD. With 0 bases clipped from V and 3 bases from J, the junction kept 2 bases outside the gene matches. DNA for the CDR3: TGTGCCATCAGTGAGTCCCGACAGGGCAAAAACATTCAGTACTTC. Translating gives CAISESRQGKNIQYF.

The rearrangement uses TRBV27 and TRBJ2-1, with 7 bases aligning to TRBD1. There are 14 residues in the CDR3. Germline V lookup: CDR1 MNHEY, CDR2 SMNVEV (reference sequence). V lost 8 bases to trimming and J lost 2 bases; unmatched junction nucleotides: 6. The CDR3 nucleotides are TGTGCCAGCTCCGGGACAGTCACCTACAATGAGCAGTTCTTC. Encoded protein: CASSGTVTYNEQFF.

The chain recombines TRBV7-3 with TRBJ2-3; D might be TRBD2 (5 bases). Germline CDR1 reads SGHTA; CDR2 reads FQGTGA. V lost 5 bases and J lost 4, with 16 bases in between. The CDR3 loop spans 15 amino acids. CDR3 sequence reads: CASSEGVYYPDTQYF. The CDR3 DNA reads TGTGCCAGCAGCGAGGGAGTGTATTATCCAGATACGCAGTATTTT.